Here is one T cell receptor (beta chain) with its context. Generated by immunoSEQ multiplex PCR, the TCRdb table keeps only in-frame clones and is missing some. The data contain around 80,000 clones, approximately 80% of them seen just once; the ten biggest clones take up 10% to 15%. The V gene lost 5 bases and the J gene lost 3 bases, with 16 bases spanning the gap. This CDR3 contains 15 residues. Germline lookup yields CDR1 LGHDT and CDR2 YNNKEL (reference sequence). This sample is part of a study of blood T cell repertoires in COVID-19. Study as a whole: Acute-phase and convalescent COVID-19 samples originated in the United States, Italy and Spain. T cells, B-cell-depleted T cells, or PBMCs provided the cDNA or gDNA that served as material.

The V call is TRBV3-1 (or the pseudogene TRBV3-2), the J call TRBJ1-2, with D possibly being TRBD1 (6 bases). Sequenced sample: peripheral blood. The sequence derives from a man aged 80 or over with acute or convalescent COVID-19. CDR3 nucleotide sequence: TGTGCCAGCAGCTACCGCTCAGGGGCAGACTATGGCTACACCTTC. This translates into CASSYRSGADYGYTF.